This T cell receptor (beta chain) was observed in a study of shared clonotypes between healthy human individuals. Findings of the study overall: Generation probabilities were higher for clonotypes shared across all four sorted-subset donors than for unshared ones.

Concerning this clone: Its antigen remains unidentified.

Measured with immunoSEQ multiplex PCR; TCRdb has only the in-frame clones, and not every one. The table includes about 1 million clones, 70% to 80% detected once. Sequences were obtained from memory CD4+ T cells sorted from blood. Subset denoted: CD45RA-negative fraction. The TCR sequence derives from a man aged 18-30 years in good health.

In DNA form, the CDR3 reads TGTGCCAGCTCACCCGTTCGGACGGTGAACACTGAAGCTTTCTTT. This gives the protein CASSPVRTVNTEAFF. The chain couples TRBV18 to TRBJ1-1; D remains ambiguous. Between the trimmed V and J ends, which lost 3 bases and 0 bases, there was a span of 11 bases. The germline CDR1 and CDR2 sequences are KGHSH and LQKENI. The CDR3 has 15 amino acids.